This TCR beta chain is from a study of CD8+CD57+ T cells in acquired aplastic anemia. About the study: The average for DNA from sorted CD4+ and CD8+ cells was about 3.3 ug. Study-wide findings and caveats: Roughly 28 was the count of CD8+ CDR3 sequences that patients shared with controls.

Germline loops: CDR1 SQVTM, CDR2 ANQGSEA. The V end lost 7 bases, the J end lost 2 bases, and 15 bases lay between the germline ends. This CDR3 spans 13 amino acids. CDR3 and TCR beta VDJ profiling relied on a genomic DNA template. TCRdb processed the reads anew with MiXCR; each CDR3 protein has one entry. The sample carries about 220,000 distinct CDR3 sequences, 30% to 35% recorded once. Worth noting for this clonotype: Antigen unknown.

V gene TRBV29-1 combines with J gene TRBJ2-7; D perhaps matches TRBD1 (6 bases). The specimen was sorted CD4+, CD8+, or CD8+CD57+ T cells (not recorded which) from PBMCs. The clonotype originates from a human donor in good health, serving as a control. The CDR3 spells CSAGWDKTYEQYF. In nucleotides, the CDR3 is TGCAGCGCAGGGTGGGACAAAACCTACGAGCAGTACTTC.